These 19 T cell receptor beta chains were sequenced from one sample in a study of OX40 agonist ivuxolimab in advanced cancers. Method: immunoSEQ multiplex PCR; TCRdb's copy keeps in-frame clones and lacks some. This sample yields 60,000 to 75,000 clones, of which approximately 84% are seen a single time; 7.9% belongs to the top ten. This specimen consisted of CD4+ or CD8+ T cells sorted from blood, obtained in a trial of the OX40 agonist ivuxolimab. Receptor source: an adult with an advanced solid tumor such as melanoma, head and neck, liver or kidney cancer.

The V and J genes are TRBV11-2 and TRBJ2-5; D uncertain. The V end was cut by 5 bases, the J end by 1 base, with 8 bases between. Germline-derived CDR1 and CDR2 are SGHAT and FQNNGV. CDR3 length: 13 residues. The chain's CDR3 is CASSRATQETQYF. The CDR3 nucleotides are TGTGCCAGCAGCAGGGCTACCCAAGAGACCCAGTACTTC.

A single count supports this clone. The rearrangement uses TRBV28 and TRBJ2-5; D call uncertain. The J call may not be correct, given that the DNA end is closer to TRBJ2-7. This CDR3 has 12 amino acids. CDR1 and CDR2 from the germline V gene are MDHEN and SYDVKM. CDR3 loop: CASGPSGYEQYF. CDR3 DNA: TGTGCCAGCGGGCCGAGTGGCTACGAGCAGTACTTC.

The gene calls are TRBV6-6 and TRBJ2-7; 10 bases agree with TRBD2. The CDR3 sequence is 15 residues long. The V segment lost 2 bases and the J segment 2 bases; nucleotides outside the gene matches: 3. Germline V lookup: CDR1 MNHNY, CDR2 SVGAGI (reference sequence). CDR3 in DNA: TGTGCCAGCAGTTACAGCGGGGGGGATCCCTACGAGCAGTACTTC. Amino acid sequence: CASSYSGGDPYEQYF.

The sample holds one count of this clone. V is TRBV14 and J is TRBJ2-3; 9 bases agree with TRBD2. The CDR3 covers 17 residues. The V and J ends lost 2 bases and 0 bases, in that order; junction bases with no gene match: 6. Germline lookup yields CDR1 SGHDN and CDR2 FVKESK. The CDR3 DNA reads as TGTGCCAGCAGCCAAAGACGGACTAGCGCCAGCACAGATACGCAGTATTTT. Protein: CASSQRRTSASTDTQYF.

V usage is TRBV7-8 and J usage is TRBJ2-7, with TRBD1 matching over 12 bases. The CDR3 is 21 amino acids. With 5 bases clipped from V and 3 bases from J, the junction kept 23 bases outside the gene matches. Per germline, CDR1 SGHVS and CDR2 FQNEAQ. CDR3 protein: CASSAPYTGTGGPSDYYEQYF. In nucleotides, the CDR3 is TGTGCCAGCAGCGCTCCATACACCGGGACAGGGGGCCCTTCTGACTACTACGAGCAGTACTTC.

The genes are TRBV29-1 and TRBJ2-3, with 8 bases fitting TRBD1. J gave up 2 bases and V 5 bases, and 3 bases lay outside the gene matches. The CDR3 has 13 residues. Germline CDR1 is SQVTM and CDR2 is ANQGSEA. In DNA form, the CDR3 reads TGCAGCGTTCACAGGGGGGTCACAGATACGCAGTATTTT. It specifies CSVHRGVTDTQYF.

The J gene is TRBJ2-7, the V gene TRBV19, with 8 bases aligning to TRBD2. Trimming cost V 5 bases and J 0 bases; bases outside gene matches: 9. The V gene's germline CDR1 is LNHDA and CDR2 SQIVND (reference sequence). The length of the CDR3 is 16 residues. In DNA form, the CDR3 reads TGTGCCAGTAGTCAGGCGGGAGGACCGGGCTCCTACGAGCAGTACTTC. It encodes CASSQAGGPGSYEQYF.

V is TRBV30 and J is TRBJ2-7; 8 positions match TRBD1. Germline values: CDR1 GTSNPN, CDR2 SVGIG (reference sequence). V trimming: 8 bases; J trimming: 4 bases; junction bases outside the gene matches: 7. CDR3 length equals 12 residues. CDR3: CAGDRGGYEQYF. CDR3 bases: TGTGCCGGTGACAGGGGCGGGTACGAGCAGTACTTC.

The genes are TRBV2 and TRBJ1-3, with a possible D match to TRBD1 (6 bases). V dropped 7 bases and J dropped 0 bases, with 19 bases sitting between them. The CDR3 contains 17 residues. Germline CDR1 and CDR2: SNHLY and FYNNEI. The CDR3 is CASTPGGGTSSGNTIYF. DNA of the CDR3: TGTGCCAGCACTCCCGGGGGGGGCACCAGCTCTGGAAACACCATATATTTT.

The genes are TRBV11-2 and TRBJ2-7, with 8 bases that match TRBD2. With 5 bases clipped from V and 4 bases from J, the junction kept 13 bases outside the gene matches. The CDR3 extends over 16 amino acids. Germline V CDR1 and CDR2: SGHAT, FQNNGV. CDR3 in amino acids: CASSLTLLAAPYEQYF. For the CDR3, the DNA is TGTGCCAGCAGCCTCACCCTACTAGCGGCACCTTACGAGCAGTACTTC.

This clone appeared a single time. The chain employs TRBV2 and TRBJ1-6, with TRBD1 as a possible D gene (5 bases). The CDR3 length is 16 residues. The germline V gene has CDR1 SNHLY and CDR2 FYNNEI. Trimming took off 3 bases at V and 2 bases at J, with 11 bases between the two ends. CDR3 in amino acids: CASSDPGAAYNSPLHF. The CDR3 coding sequence is TGTGCCAGCAGTGACCCCGGGGCTGCCTATAATTCACCCCTCCACTTT.

The rearrangement joins TRBV11-3 to TRBJ2-1, with 8 bases fitting TRBD1. The CDR3 consists of 15 residues. Germline CDR1 is SGHNT and CDR2 is YENEEA. V lost 5 bases to trimming and J lost 3 bases; unmatched junction nucleotides: 6. The DNA of the CDR3 is TGTGCCAGCAGCCCCCGACAGGGGTACTACAATGAGCAGTTCTTC. Its translation: CASSPRQGYYNEQFF.

The rearrangement links TRBV18 to TRBJ2-7; D uncertain. The CDR3 runs to 12 residues. Per the germline V gene, CDR1 is KGHSH and CDR2 is LQKENI. V was pared by 2 bases and J by 5 bases, with 7 bases between. This chain's CDR3 is CASSPNSDEQYF. CDR3 in DNA: TGTGCCAGCTCACCAAACAGTGACGAGCAGTACTTC.

As for this clone: Likely a read error: the CDR3 ends without its conserved phenylalanine or tryptophan. CDR3 sequence reads: CASSQLPRGYYEQYL. The CDR3 nucleotides are TGCGCCAGCAGCCAACTCCCAAGAGGGTATTACGAGCAGTACCTC. The chain is built from TRBV4-3 and TRBJ2-7; the D gene is possibly TRBD2 (5 bases). V was trimmed by 2 bases and J by 4 bases, leaving 15 bases between them. CDR1 and CDR2 (germline): LGHNA, YSLEER. CDR3 length: 15 amino acids.

Only one count was recorded for this clone. J is TRBJ1-5 and V is TRBV21-1; the DNA was not used to check the table's D call, TRBD1. TRBV21-1 is a recognized pseudogene. The CDR3 consists of 18 residues. CDR3 nucleotides: TGTGCCAGCAGCAAGACAGTGGACAGGGGCGACCGCAATCAGCCCCAGCATTTT. Protein: CASSKTVDRGDRNQPQHF.

DNA for the CDR3: TGTGCCAGCAGACAGGGATCCAATAGCAATCAGCCCCAGCATTTT. Encoded protein: CASRQGSNSNQPQHF. The chain is built from TRBV21-1 and TRBJ1-5; TRBD1, as called in the table, went unchecked against the DNA. TRBV21-1 is given as a pseudogene. This CDR3 region has 15 residues.

CDR3 bases: TGTGCCAGCAGCTTTGACCATCAGCCCCAGCATTTT. Amino acid sequence: CASSFDHQPQHF. This chain links TRBV7-9 with TRBJ1-5, with D uncertain. This CDR3 has 12 residues. Trimming took off 3 bases at V and 5 bases at J, with 5 bases between the two ends. Germline values: CDR1 SEHNR, CDR2 FQNEAQ (reference sequence).

This chain connects TRBV19 to TRBJ1-5; D remains unclear. Deletions cut 1 base from V and 7 bases from J, with 14 bases between. CDR1 is LNHDA and CDR2 is SQIVND in the germline V gene (reference sequence). The CDR3 runs to 15 residues. Here the CDR3 reads CASSIGEQFKQPQHF. The CDR3 DNA is TGTGCCAGTAGTATAGGAGAGCAGTTCAAGCAGCCCCAGCATTTT.

The chain couples TRBV28 to TRBJ2-5, with 8 positions matching TRBD1. The germline CDR1 and CDR2 sequences are MDHEN and SYDVKM. CDR3 length: 15 amino acids. V lost 2 bases, J lost 5 bases, and 7 bases stayed unmatched. DNA for the CDR3: TGTGCCAGCAGTTTACCAGGGGGCGCCGGGGAGACCCAGTACTTC. Translation gives CASSLPGGAGETQYF.